The 4 T cell receptor beta chains listed next were all sequenced from one sample in a study of radiotherapy plus CTLA-4 blockade in lung cancer. Assay: immunoSEQ multiplex PCR; the TCRdb copy retains only in-frame clones and omits some. The top ten clones hold 4.5% to 5.5% of a sample with 90,000 to 150,000 clones, about four fifths of them seen once. Sequenced here: peripheral blood, sampled from a patient treated with radiotherapy plus ipilimumab. These receptors came from a human donor with non-small cell lung cancer who had a partial response to radiotherapy plus ipilimumab.

This chain connects TRBV5-6 to TRBJ2-7, with D tentatively TRBD1 (5 bases). Germline CDR1 reads SGHDT; CDR2 reads YYEEEE. With 0 bases removed from V and 3 bases from J, the gap between germline ends came to 13 bases. The CDR3 consists of 15 residues. CDR3 sequence (DNA): TGTGCCAGCAGCTTGGCAGACAGTACCTACTACGAGCAGTACTTC. Its translation: CASSLADSTYYEQYF.

This chain links TRBV2 with TRBJ2-3, with TRBD2 matching 12 bases. V shed 10 bases, J shed 5 bases, and the junction held 4 bases outside the gene matches. The germline V gene encodes CDR1 SNHLY and CDR2 FYNNEI. The CDR3 totals 13 residues. CDR3 loop: CATSGRAGDTQYF. The CDR3 region has the DNA TGTGCCACTAGCGGGAGGGCCGGAGATACGCAGTATTTT.

The V gene is TRBV7-9, the J gene TRBJ2-2; D is ambiguous. The V end lost 5 bases, the J end lost 7 bases, and 11 bases lay between the germline ends. This CDR3 comprises 13 residues. Germline-derived CDR1 and CDR2 are SEHNR and FQNEAQ (reference sequence). This CDR3 is CASSTLGFGELFF. CDR3 sequence (DNA): TGTGCCAGCAGCACGCTAGGCTTCGGGGAGCTGTTTTTT.

This chain connects TRBV10-3 to TRBJ2-2; 8 nucleotides align to TRBD1. Germline V gene data show CDR1 as ENHRY and CDR2 as SYGVKD. Trimming took 6 bases from V and 5 from J; bases not matched to a gene: 5. This CDR3 comprises 14 residues. CDR3 residues: CAIRDRQGTGELFF. CDR3 nucleotide sequence: TGTGCCATCAGGGATCGACAGGGGACCGGGGAGCTGTTTTTT.